Given below is one T cell receptor (beta chain) in context. What it binds is unknown. The data originate from a study of T-cell reconstitution after alpha-beta-depleted transplantation in children. The library targeted TCRbeta and was prepared with unique molecular identifiers. TCRdb re-called the PCR reads through MiXCR, storing one row per CDR3 protein. Here the sample spans more than 40,000 distinct CDR3 sequences, 52% being singletons. Study-wide points: In patients about two months after transplant, alpha-beta T cells reportedly arose from several hundred expanded graft clones. Newly made T cells mostly supplied T-cell counts and diversity one year after transplant. Elevated TCRbeta diversity at day 60 was traced, in some patients, to surviving recipient T cells and thymic progenitors.

This clonotype was sampled from a boy in the first two years of life with SCID, due to receive a stem cell transplant. The source was peripheral blood, collected before TCRalphabeta/CD19-depleted stem cell transplant.

The CDR3 DNA follows: TGTGCCAGCAGCTCCCAGGTCAACAATGAGCAGTTCTTC. Its translation: CASSSQVNNEQFF. V and J are TRBV5-5 and TRBJ2-1; D uncertain. V shed 3 bases and J shed 5 bases, with 9 bases lying between them. Germline V CDR1 and CDR2: SGHKS, YYEKEE (reference sequence). CDR3 length: 13 residues.